This T cell receptor beta chain was sequenced in a study of a mutant IDH1 vaccine in newly diagnosed glioma. About the research overall: Across weeks 1, 3, 5, 7, 11, 15, 19 and 23, patients received a vaccination each time, eight in all. The treated population exhibited a male proportion of roughly 62%, a female proportion of about 38%, and a mean age of roughly 41 years. Before enrollment, the patients had been treated with radiotherapy alone, temozolomide alone, or both together. Most of them had received both.

A word on this clone: The antigen is not known.

V lost 7 bases to trimming and J lost 1 base; unmatched junction nucleotides: 16. The CDR3 extends over 16 amino acids. CDR1 SQVTM and CDR2 ANQGSEA come from the germline V gene. Here immunoSEQ multiplex PCR was the method, and the copy in TCRdb shows in-frame clones only, minus some. The table shows over 45,000 clones, with 84% occurring only once. Time point specified: week 5, during vaccination. Mutant IDH1 20-mer peptide, at 300 ug, made up each vaccine dose, with topical imiquimod. V and J are TRBV29-1 and TRBJ2-7, with 7 bases lining up with TRBD1. This specimen consisted of PBMCs, obtained from a glioma patient whose treatment included an IDH1 peptide vaccine. This TCR came from a woman aged 50 to 65 with glioma. CDR3 region: CSAWGSMETGSYEQYF. CDR3 sequence (DNA): TGCAGCGCCTGGGGGTCGATGGAGACAGGGTCCTACGAGCAGTACTTC.